In its sample, the clone carrying this TCR beta chain was seen many times. TCRdb redid the calling of the RT-PCR reads with MiXCR, one entry per CDR3 protein. The sample records about 200,000 distinct CDR3 sequences, roughly 40% being singletons. The CDR3 runs 13 residues. Trimming cost V 6 bases and J 5 bases, with 11 bases left between them. The data are from a study of patients and donors after allogeneic stem cell transplantation. The sequenced material came from blood, either unsorted or a sorted T cell fraction (not recorded which). This TCR was sampled from a human donor who was either an allogeneic HSCT recipient or a stem cell or donor lymphocyte infusion donor (not recorded which). It is not recorded whose cells these are; they may come from a transplant donor. The genes are TRBV12-3 or TRBV12-4 and TRBJ1-5, with a possible D match to TRBD1 (5 bases). CDR3 residues: CASSTRGHQPQHF. In DNA, the CDR3 is TGTGCCAGCAGCACAAGGGGACATCAGCCCCAGCATTTT.